The entry below describes one T cell receptor beta chain. This entry belongs to a study of blood T cell repertoires in COVID-19. About the research overall: The United States, Italy and Spain provided the acute and convalescent COVID-19 samples.

The CDR3 contains 14 residues. Germline lookup yields CDR1 MGHRA and CDR2 YSYEKL. V lost 1 base and J lost 7; bases outside the gene matches: 3. The study assigned cohorts using participant-reported clinical history. Exposed study participants had met a COVID-19 case within 2 weeks before entry. Sequencing used immunoSEQ multiplex PCR; TCRdb keeps in-frame clones, though not all of them. The sample holds 260,000 or so clones; about 83% are singletons and the top ten take 3.6%. The receptor was isolated from a woman aged 40 to 50 who had been exposed to COVID-19. Sequencing was done on a sample of PBMCs or T cells enriched from blood (not recorded which). The chain couples TRBV4-1 to TRBJ2-2; 7 bases fit TRBD1. For the CDR3, the DNA is TGCGCCAGCAGCCAAGGACAGGGTATCGGGGAGCTGTTTTTT. Its translation is CASSQGQGIGELFF.